This T cell receptor beta chain is from a study of blood T cell repertoires in COVID-19. Whole-study context: T cells, B-cell-depleted T cells, or PBMCs provided the cDNA or gDNA that served as material.

Germline V CDR1 and CDR2: MGHDK, SYGVNS. The V gene lost 2 bases and the J gene lost 3 bases, with 13 bases spanning the gap. CDR3 length equals 15 residues. In this sample, this clone turned up a few times. Authors' data handling: The authors estimated nucleated cell counts from reference gene primer amplification. The method was immunoSEQ multiplex PCR; TCRdb's version includes in-frame clones alone and lacks a portion of them. V and J calls and clone size are given by that table; D and trimming were obtained from the DNA. The table has about 140,000 clones, about 87% seen once. The material sequenced was peripheral blood. V is TRBV25-1 and J is TRBJ1-1, with D possibly being TRBD1 (5 bases). This receptor was obtained from a woman between 40 and 55 years old with acute or convalescent COVID-19. The CDR3 nucleotides read TGTGCCAGCAGTGAAGGTAGGGGAACGTACACTGAAGCTTTCTTT. Translation gives CASSEGRGTYTEAFF.